Listed here is a single T cell receptor (beta chain). The data were taken from a study of blood T cell repertoires in COVID-19. About the study: Acute and convalescent COVID-19 specimens originated in the United States, Italy and Spain. PBMCs, B-cell-depleted T cells, or T cells provided the cDNA or gDNA that made up the material.

Original processing notes: Quantification of nucleated cells was approximated via reference gene primer amplification. Some clones are missing from TCRdb's copy, which holds only in-frame ones; the method was immunoSEQ multiplex PCR. The DNA gave D and trimming, while V, J and clone size come from that table. The table has around 150,000 clones, approximately 86% seen once; the top ten hold 3% to 4%. The CDR3 runs 16 residues. After removal of 8 bases from V and 0 bases from J, the junction contained 11 bases not matched to a gene. The germline CDR1 and CDR2 sequences are MDHEN and SYDVKM. The V and J genes are TRBV28 and TRBJ2-7, with TRBD2 matching over 9 bases. Sequencing input: peripheral blood. The source of this sequence is an older man with acute or convalescent COVID-19. The CDR3 DNA is TGTGCCAGCTCGGAGCGGGAGGCCCCCCGCTCCTACGAGCAGTACTTC. Its translation: CASSEREAPRSYEQYF.